A selection of T cell receptor beta chains follows, all from one sample in a study of CD4 T cells in relation to SARS-CoV-2 and coronaviruses. Here immunoSEQ multiplex PCR was the method, and the copy in TCRdb shows in-frame clones only, minus some. The table shows approximately 70,000 clones, with over 85% occurring only once. Sequenced sample: naive CD4+ T cells from PBMCs. These receptors were collected from a human donor in good health. Each CDR3 is given with its conserved first and last residue.

j_gene	v_gene	CDR3aa
TRBJ2-4	TRBV5-6	CASSLPRSIQYF
TRBJ1-2	TRBV29-1	CSVRGTNYGYTF
TRBJ1-5	TRBV20-1	CSASKSLPGDLSAQPQHF
TRBJ1-5	TRBV19	CASSHLGTGVSSNQPQHF
TRBJ2-5	TRBV2	CASRTGLGETQYF
TRBJ2-7	TRBV7-9	CASSLGSGGVYEQYF
TRBJ2-2	TRBV11-1	CASSFTGGYTGELFF
TRBJ2-1	TRBV7-2	CASSLDGSYNEQFF
TRBJ2-1	TRBV5-1	CASSSGDRNEQFF
TRBJ1-4	TRBV7-2	CASSSREKLFF
TRBJ2-7	TRBV6-2/TRBV6-3	CASSAVSYEQYF
TRBJ1-2	TRBV5-6	CASSARRRAGNYGYTF
TRBJ2-1	TRBV5-1	CASSLRAGYNEQFF
TRBJ1-5	TRBV5-1	CASSLGGSVNQPQHF
TRBJ1-5	TRBV19	CASLMAGTGQPQHF
TRBJ2-1	TRBV9	CASSPRLRAGYNEQFF
TRBJ2-5	TRBV27	CASSSEILLAQETQYF
TRBJ2-3	TRBV2	CASRGRISTDTQYF
TRBJ2-5	TRBV6-5	CASSYMGRQGRETQYF
TRBJ1-2	TRBV5-1	CASSLWTGGNYGYTF
TRBJ1-6	TRBV11-2	CASRPPGSYNSPLHF
TRBJ2-7	TRBV3-1/TRBV3-2	CASSQLAGYSYEQYF
TRBJ2-7	TRBV11-2	CASSVVGQTSYEQYF
TRBJ1-1	TRBV12-3/TRBV12-4	CASSLQWGTEAFF
TRBJ2-2	TRBV5-1	CASSLDASGNTGELFF
TRBJ1-6	TRBV3-1/TRBV3-2	CASSQVGSPLHF
TRBJ1-1	TRBV4-2	CASSQVLTNAKAFF
TRBJ2-1	TRBV5-1	CASSLLAGAASNEQFF
TRBJ2-1	TRBV18	CASSPTTGGNEQFF
TRBJ2-7	TRBV5-1	CASSSTIGSYEQYF
TRBJ2-2	TRBV5-1	CASSPQGDTGELFF
TRBJ1-1	TRBV9	CASSVDQPPINTEAFF
TRBJ1-5	TRBV7-9	CASSAGAQPQHF
TRBJ2-3	TRBV5-1	CASSLQGEDTQYF
TRBJ2-7	TRBV5-1	CASSHDTRKGEQYF
TRBJ1-3	TRBV28	CASSLSGNTIYF
TRBJ1-2	TRBV7-2	CASSPLWAQRDYYGYTF
TRBJ2-5	TRBV3-1/TRBV3-2	CASSQLAGSAETQYF
TRBJ2-1	TRBV10-3	CAISALAGGQNEQFF
TRBJ1-6	TRBV21-1	CASSKVGCSAYSPLHF
TRBJ1-5	TRBV10-3	CAISESPGGQPQHF
TRBJ2-1	TRBV10-3	CAIRTSGYNEQFF
TRBJ1-1	TRBV15	CATSPRREGGTEAFF
TRBJ2-5	TRBV14	CASSQSRGPQETQYF
TRBJ2-1	TRBV5-1	CASSLGLAGGEQFF